The next 2 T cell receptor beta chains were all read from a single sample in a study of cytomegalovirus exposure and HLA in healthy donors. Amplification used 60 Vbeta primers and 13 Jbeta primers. Libraries were prepared by immunoSEQ multiplex PCR; TCRdb keeps only in-frame clonotypes and omits some of them. The sample consists of about 150,000 clones, roughly 75% of them appearing once. The sample comprised PBMCs. The receptors originated from a man younger than 30 in good health and CMV-seronegative.

This clone was seen a handful of times. The chain combines TRBV10-2 with TRBJ2-7; no definite D call. Germline assignment: CDR1 WSHSY and CDR2 SAAADI. The CDR3 totals 13 residues. The germline V and J ends were trimmed by 5 bases and 0 bases, with 8 bases remaining between them. In DNA form, the CDR3 reads TGCGCCAGCAGTACGCGGCGCTCCTACGAGCAGTACTTC. Protein product: CASSTRRSYEQYF.

The chain combines TRBV6-4 with TRBJ2-7; 9 bases are shared with TRBD2. V shed 2 bases and J 2 bases; nucleotides not matched to a gene: 19. Germline CDR1 and CDR2: MRHNA and SNTAGT. The CDR3 extends over 20 amino acids. The CDR3 region is CASSDPSSGTAGLNAYEQYF. Written as DNA, the CDR3 is TGTGCCAGCAGTGACCCGTCTAGCGGGACCGCCGGCTTAAATGCCTACGAGCAGTACTTC.